These 21 T cell receptor beta chains were all obtained from the same sample, sequenced in a study of T-cell reconstitution after alpha-beta-depleted transplantation in children (dated by TCRdb to about 2016). Libraries were prepared through PCR. Sequencing was performed on an Illumina HiSeq 2500. Molecular barcoding was employed in the preparation of TCR libraries, with unique molecular identifiers being used to normalize TCRbeta repertoire quantification. Through fastp at Q25 and MiXCR, TCRdb rebuilt clones from the public reads, retaining in-frame beta chains. Rows with one shared CDR3 protein collapse into an entry with the most common genes and DNA. A total of some 95,000 distinct CDR3 sequences appear in this sample, 20% to 25% of them only once. The top ten constitute about a fifth of the sample. The treatment or condition label for this specimen denotes: allogeneic hematopoietic cell transplantation with graft depleted of TCRalphabeta T cells and CD19 B cells.

The sample consisted of PBMCs, taken before TCRalphabeta/CD19-depleted stem cell transplant. The receptors derive from a boy between 2 and 15 years old with acute lymphoblastic leukemia, due to receive a stem cell transplant.

This clonotype was seen a handful of times. In nucleotides, the CDR3 is TGCAGTGCTAGAGGATCGGCTAGCGGGAGCTACGAGCAGTACTTC. This translates into CSARGSASGSYEQYF. V gene TRBV20-1 combines with J gene TRBJ2-7; 10 bases fit TRBD2. Germline lookup yields CDR1 DFQATT and CDR2 SNEGSKA (reference sequence). Losses at the gene ends were 1 base for V and 3 bases for J; bases not matched to a gene: 6. This CDR3 is 15 amino acids long.

This chain connects TRBV15 to TRBJ2-1; 8 bases line up with TRBD2. Germline lookup yields CDR1 LNHNV and CDR2 YYDKDF (reference sequence). CDR3 length: 18 amino acids. The junction had 17 bases not matched to a gene; V was cut back by 3 bases and J by 7 bases. CDR3 loop: CATSSLIVLAEAPNEQFF. CDR3 in DNA: TGTGCCACCAGCAGCCTCATCGTACTAGCGGAGGCCCCGAATGAGCAGTTCTTC. The full variable domain, in which reference TRBV15 and TRBJ2-1 provide the parts outside the CDR3, is DAMVIQNPRYQVTQFGKPVTLSCSQTLNHNVMYWYQQKSSQAPKLLFHYYDKDFNNEADTPDNFQSRRPNTSFCFLDIRSPGLGDTAMYLCATSSLIVLAEAPNEQFFGPGTRLTVL.

This chain connects TRBV9 to TRBJ2-2; 8 bases line up with TRBD1. Germline V gene sequence: CDR1 SGDLS, CDR2 YYNGEE. The CDR3 runs to 14 residues. V dropped 2 bases and J dropped 6; count of bases not matched to a gene: 3. CDR3 region: CASSVGQGPGELFF. The CDR3 DNA reads as TGTGCCAGCAGCGTCGGACAGGGACCCGGGGAGCTGTTTTTT.

V is TRBV10-3 and J is TRBJ2-7; the match to TRBD1 covers 8 bases. J gave up 0 bases and V 4 bases, and 23 bases lay outside the gene matches. The CDR3 length is 21 residues. Germline V gene sequence: CDR1 ENHRY, CDR2 SYGVKD. CDR3 DNA: TGTGCCATCAGTGGAAGAAGGTTGGGCCCAGGGACAGGAATCCTCTCCTACGAGCAGTACTTC. As protein: CAISGRRLGPGTGILSYEQYF.

The rearrangement uses TRBV29-1 and TRBJ2-7; D is perhaps TRBD2 (5 bases). This CDR3 has 13 residues. The V gene's germline CDR1 is SQVTM and CDR2 ANQGSEA. V was trimmed by 2 bases and J by 6 bases, leaving 14 bases between them. The CDR3 bases are TGCAGCGTTGAAAGTGTACGGGGTCCCGAGCAGTACTTC. Residues: CSVESVRGPEQYF.

This clonotype showed up just a few times. The V gene is TRBV5-1, the J gene TRBJ2-7, with D possibly TRBD2 on 6 matching bases. CDR1 and CDR2 (germline): SGHRS, YFSETQ. Deletions cut 2 bases from V and 2 bases from J, with 11 bases between. The CDR3 has 14 residues. CDR3 in amino acids: CASSLSGGAYEQYF. The CDR3 coding sequence is TGCGCCAGCAGCTTAAGCGGAGGGGCCTACGAGCAGTACTTC.

This clonotype was seen a handful of times. The rearrangement links TRBV12-3 or TRBV12-4 to TRBJ1-2, with D unclear. V dropped 3 bases and J dropped 8 bases, with 10 bases sitting between them. The CDR3 covers 12 residues. The CDR3 DNA sequence: TGTGCCAGCAGTTTTTTGGCGGAGGGCTACACCTTC. Its protein product is CASSFLAEGYTF.

This clonotype was observed a handful of times. The genes are TRBV12-3 or TRBV12-4 and TRBJ2-7; D is possibly TRBD1 (6 bases). Trimming shortened V by 6 bases and J by 5 bases, and 14 bases separated the two germline ends. The CDR3 has 13 amino acids. In DNA form, the CDR3 reads TGTGCCAGCAGCCAAACAGGGTACGACGAGCAGTACTTC. Translation: CASSQTGYDEQYF.

This clonotype turned up a few times. The rearrangement uses TRBV7-8 and TRBJ2-1; TRBD2 agrees at 10 bases. V trimming: 7 bases; J trimming: 1 base; junction bases outside the gene matches: 10. CDR3 length equals 17 residues. From germline, CDR1 is SGHVS and CDR2 FQNEAQ. In nucleotides, the CDR3 is TGTGCCAGCACCAGGACTAGCGGAGTTCCATCCTACAATGAGCAGTTCTTC. Translated, it gives CASTRTSGVPSYNEQFF. The full variable domain, completed using reference TRBV7-8 and TRBJ2-1, is GAGVSQSPRYKVAKRGQDVALRCDPISGHVSLFWYQQALGQGPEFLTYFQNEAQLDKSGLPSDRFFAERPEGSVSTLKIQRTQQEDSAVYLCASTRTSGVPSYNEQFFGPGTRLTVL.

This clonotype was seen more than once but under ten times. The CDR3 reads CASSLEAGLYEQYF. The CDR3 DNA reads TGTGCCAGCAGCTTAGAGGCAGGGCTCTACGAGCAGTACTTC. This rearrangement joins TRBV7-2 to TRBJ2-7; D is perhaps TRBD1 (5 bases). Per the germline V gene, CDR1 is SGHTA and CDR2 is FQGNSA. The CDR3 length is 14 residues. Trimming pared 1 base from V and 3 bases from J, leaving 10 bases between.

This clonotype was counted once. The V gene is TRBV6-2 or TRBV6-3, the J gene TRBJ2-3; D remains ambiguous. CDR3 length: 14 amino acids. Germline CDR1 is MNHEY and CDR2 is SVGEGT. The V end was cut by 0 bases, the J end by 4 bases, with 8 bases between. The CDR3 nucleotides read TGTGCCAGCAGTTACTCTAGCCTAGCAGATACGCAGTATTTT. It is translated as CASSYSSLADTQYF.

The chain links TRBV5-1 to TRBJ2-1, with TRBD2 identical over 10 bases. The V gene end was trimmed by 3 bases and the J gene end by 5 bases; junction bases not matched to a gene: 2. Germline-derived CDR1 and CDR2 are SGHRS and YFSETQ. The length of the CDR3 is 14 residues. CDR3 DNA sequence: TGCGCCAGCAGCTGGGGGACTAGCGACAATGAGCAGTTCTTC. Amino acid sequence: CASSWGTSDNEQFF.

The chain recombines TRBV3-1 with TRBJ2-1; D is unresolved. The germline V and J ends were trimmed by 1 base and 6 bases, with 13 bases remaining between them. The germline gives CDR1 LGHDT, CDR2 YNNKEL (reference sequence). CDR3 length: 15 amino acids. This CDR3 reads CASSQVWPAINEQFF. The CDR3 nucleotides read TGTGCCAGCAGCCAAGTGTGGCCAGCTATCAATGAGCAGTTCTTC.

J is TRBJ2-3 and V is TRBV7-9, with TRBD1 identical over 9 bases. Looked up from germline, CDR1 is SEHNR and CDR2 is FQNEAQ (reference sequence). V was clipped by 5 bases and J by 5 bases; unmatched bases: 8. The CDR3 totals 15 residues. The CDR3 is CASSPGQGMGDTQYF. The DNA for the CDR3 is TGTGCCAGCAGCCCGGGACAGGGAATGGGAGATACGCAGTATTTT.

The rearrangement uses TRBV20-1 and TRBJ1-5; D not resolved. V lost 6 bases to trimming and J lost 1 base, with 16 bases between them. This CDR3 contains 15 residues. Per the germline V gene, CDR1 is DFQATT and CDR2 is SNEGSKA (reference sequence). The CDR3, as DNA: TGCAGTGCCCAAAGCCCAAAACGAAGCAATCAGCCCCAGCATTTT. Its protein is CSAQSPKRSNQPQHF.

In this sample, this clonotype turned up a few times. The chain joins TRBV3-1 to TRBJ1-5; TRBD1 might be the D (6 bases). Germline lookup yields CDR1 LGHDT and CDR2 YNNKEL (reference sequence). Between the trimmed V and J ends, which lost 3 bases and 4 bases, there was a span of 10 bases. The CDR3 length is 14 residues. The CDR3 protein is CASSQSRGNQPQHF. Here the CDR3 DNA reads TGTGCCAGCAGCCAGTCCAGGGGTAATCAGCCCCAGCATTTT. The full variable domain, in which reference TRBV3-1 and TRBJ1-5 provide the parts outside the CDR3, is DTAVSQTPKYLVTQMGNDKSIKCEQNLGHDTMYWYKQDSKKFLKIMFSYNNKELIINETVPNRFSPKSPDKAHLNLHINSLELGDSAVYFCASSQSRGNQPQHFGDGTRLSIL.

V gene TRBV28 combines with J gene TRBJ2-7, with 11 bases that match TRBD2. The germline V gene has CDR1 MDHEN and CDR2 SYDVKM. The CDR3 is made up of 16 amino acids. The J segment lost 3 bases and the V segment lost 6 bases, leaving 10 bases of the junction unmatched. Here the CDR3 DNA reads TGTGCCAGCAGCCCACCTACTAGCGGGAGTAACTACGAGCAGTACTTC. Its translation: CASSPPTSGSNYEQYF.

This clonotype occurred a few times. V and J are TRBV10-1 and TRBJ2-5, with D possibly called TRBD1 or TRBD2 (5 bases each). In germline, CDR1 is WNHNN, CDR2 SYGVQD (reference sequence). This CDR3 has 14 amino acids. V was clipped by 0 bases and J by 4 bases, with 9 bases between them. The CDR3 reads CASSESGTPETQYF. For the CDR3, the DNA is TGCGCCAGCAGTGAGTCGGGGACCCCAGAGACCCAGTACTTC.

The chain is built from TRBV12-3 or TRBV12-4 and TRBJ2-1; the match to TRBD2 covers 7 bases. The V and J ends lost 6 bases and 0 bases, in that order; junction bases with no gene match: 8. The CDR3 covers 16 residues. Here the CDR3 DNA reads TGTGCCAGCAGCCGACTAGCTCCTAGCTCCTACAATGAGCAGTTCTTC. Encoded protein: CASSRLAPSSYNEQFF.

V and J are TRBV7-8 and TRBJ2-1, with TRBD2 matching over 9 bases. Germline V lookup: CDR1 SGHVS, CDR2 FQNEAQ. With 5 bases clipped from V and 6 bases from J, the junction kept 11 bases outside the gene matches. The CDR3 covers 16 residues. The CDR3 coding sequence is TGTGCCAGCAGCCCCGTGGCGGGAGGGCCAGGCAATGAGCAGTTCTTC. It codes for CASSPVAGGPGNEQFF.

This clonotype was seen a handful of times. J is TRBJ2-7 and V is TRBV6-1, with 8 bases lining up with TRBD2. V lost 6 bases and J lost 7; bases outside the gene matches: 14. Germline V gene sequence: CDR1 MNHNS, CDR2 SASEGT. The CDR3 totals 15 residues. The DNA of the CDR3 is TGTGCCAGCAGCCACGGAGGGACTAGGGGCCGGGAGCAGTACTTC. Its protein product is CASSHGGTRGREQYF.